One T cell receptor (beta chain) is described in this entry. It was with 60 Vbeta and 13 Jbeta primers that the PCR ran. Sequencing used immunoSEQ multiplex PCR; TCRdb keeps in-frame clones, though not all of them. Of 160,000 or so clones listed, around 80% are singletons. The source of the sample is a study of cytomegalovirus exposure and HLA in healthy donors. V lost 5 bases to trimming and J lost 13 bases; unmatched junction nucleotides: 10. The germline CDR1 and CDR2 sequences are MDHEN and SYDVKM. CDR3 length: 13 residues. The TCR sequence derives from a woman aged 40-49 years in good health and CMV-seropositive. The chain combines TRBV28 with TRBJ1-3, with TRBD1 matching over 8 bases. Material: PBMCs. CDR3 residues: CASSPQYRGTIYF. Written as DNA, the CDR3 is TGTGCCAGCAGTCCGCAATACAGGGGGACTATATATTTT.